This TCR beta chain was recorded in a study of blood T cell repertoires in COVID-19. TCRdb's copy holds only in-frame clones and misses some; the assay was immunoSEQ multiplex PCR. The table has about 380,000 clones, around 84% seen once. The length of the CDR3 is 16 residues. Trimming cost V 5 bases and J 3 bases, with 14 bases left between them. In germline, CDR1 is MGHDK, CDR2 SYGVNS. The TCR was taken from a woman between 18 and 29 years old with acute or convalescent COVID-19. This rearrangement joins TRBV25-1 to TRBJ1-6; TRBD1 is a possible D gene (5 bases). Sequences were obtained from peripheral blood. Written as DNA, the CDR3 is TGTGCCAGCAGTTCGCCCGGGGGGGTCTATAATTCACCCCTCCACTTT. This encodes CASSSPGGVYNSPLHF.